This T cell receptor beta chain appears in the sequencing data of a study of T cell responses to AZD1222 COVID-19 vaccine. The assay was immunoSEQ multiplex PCR, and TCRdb's table has in-frame clones only and misses some. This table has about 150,000 clones, 80% to 90% appearing once. Specimen: peripheral blood, collected on day 0 of AZD1222 vaccination. The clonotype originates from an adult in good health.

DNA for the CDR3: TGTGCCAGCACACAACCCCGTATTCGAGGAAACACCATATATTTT. Its protein product is CASTQPRIRGNTIYF. The V call is TRBV28, the J call TRBJ1-3; no clear D gene. V shed 7 bases and J shed 4 bases, with 17 bases lying between them. Germline CDR1 is MDHEN and CDR2 is SYDVKM. The CDR3 totals 15 residues.